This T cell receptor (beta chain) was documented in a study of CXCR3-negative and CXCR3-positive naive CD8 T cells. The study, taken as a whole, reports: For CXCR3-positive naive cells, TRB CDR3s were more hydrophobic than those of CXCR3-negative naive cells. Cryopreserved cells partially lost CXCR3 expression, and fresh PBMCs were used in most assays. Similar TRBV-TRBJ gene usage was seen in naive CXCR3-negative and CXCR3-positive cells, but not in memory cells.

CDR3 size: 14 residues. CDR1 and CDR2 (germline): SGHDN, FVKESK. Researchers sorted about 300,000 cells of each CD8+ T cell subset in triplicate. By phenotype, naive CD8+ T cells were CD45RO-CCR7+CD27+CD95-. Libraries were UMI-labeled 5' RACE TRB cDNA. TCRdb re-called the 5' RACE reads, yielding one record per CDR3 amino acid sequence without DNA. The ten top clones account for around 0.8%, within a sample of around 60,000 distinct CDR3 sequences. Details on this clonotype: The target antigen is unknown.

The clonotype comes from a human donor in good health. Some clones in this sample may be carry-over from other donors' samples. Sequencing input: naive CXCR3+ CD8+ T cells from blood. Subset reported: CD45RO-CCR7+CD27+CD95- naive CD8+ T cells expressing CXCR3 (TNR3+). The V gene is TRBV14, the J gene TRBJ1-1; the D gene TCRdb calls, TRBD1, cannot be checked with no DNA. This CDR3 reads CASSPWTMNTEAFF.